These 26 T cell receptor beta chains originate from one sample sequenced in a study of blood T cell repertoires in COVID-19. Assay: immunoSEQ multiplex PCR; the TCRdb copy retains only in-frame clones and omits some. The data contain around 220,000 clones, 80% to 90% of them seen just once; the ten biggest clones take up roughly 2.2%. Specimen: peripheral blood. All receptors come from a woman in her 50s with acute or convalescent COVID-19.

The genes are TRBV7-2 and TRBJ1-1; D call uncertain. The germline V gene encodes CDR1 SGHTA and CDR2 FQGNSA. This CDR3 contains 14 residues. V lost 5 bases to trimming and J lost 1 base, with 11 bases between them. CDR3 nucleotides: TGTGCCAGCAGCCGGGATTGGGGGAACACTGAAGCTTTCTTT. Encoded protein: CASSRDWGNTEAFF.

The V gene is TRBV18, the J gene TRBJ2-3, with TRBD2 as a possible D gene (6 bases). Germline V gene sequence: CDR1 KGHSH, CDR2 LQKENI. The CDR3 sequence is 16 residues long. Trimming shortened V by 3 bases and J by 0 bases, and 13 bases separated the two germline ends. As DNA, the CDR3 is TGTGCCAGCTCACCGCCACTAGCTGACAGCACAGATACGCAGTATTTT. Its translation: CASSPPLADSTDTQYF.

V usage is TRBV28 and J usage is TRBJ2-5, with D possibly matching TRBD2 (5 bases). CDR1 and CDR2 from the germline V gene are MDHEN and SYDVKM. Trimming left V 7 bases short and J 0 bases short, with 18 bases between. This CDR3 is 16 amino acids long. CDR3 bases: TGTGCCAGCACCCTGCCCGGGGTTGGGGACCAAGAGACCCAGTACTTC. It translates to CASTLPGVGDQETQYF.

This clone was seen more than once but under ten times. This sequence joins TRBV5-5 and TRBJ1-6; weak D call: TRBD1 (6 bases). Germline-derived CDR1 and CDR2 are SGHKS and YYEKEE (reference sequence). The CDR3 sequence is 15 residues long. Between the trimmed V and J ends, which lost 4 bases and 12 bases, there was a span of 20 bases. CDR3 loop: CASSTIQGRQGPLHF. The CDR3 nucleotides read TGTGCCAGCAGCACAATACAGGGCCGGCAGGGACCCCTCCACTTT.

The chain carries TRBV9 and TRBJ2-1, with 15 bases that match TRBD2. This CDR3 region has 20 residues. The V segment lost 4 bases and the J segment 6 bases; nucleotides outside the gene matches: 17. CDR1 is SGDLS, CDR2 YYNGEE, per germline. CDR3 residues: CASSPRSGLAGGYGPNEQFF. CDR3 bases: TGTGCCAGCAGCCCCCGTTCCGGACTAGCGGGAGGGTACGGGCCCAATGAGCAGTTCTTC.

CDR3 loop: CASSFSGGAQFF. CDR3 DNA sequence: TGTGCCAGCAGCTTTAGCGGGGGGGCGCAGTTCTTC. This chain connects TRBV5-5 to TRBJ2-1; TRBD2 agrees at 11 bases. V dropped 2 bases and J dropped 12; count of bases not matched to a gene: 1. This CDR3 is built from 12 residues. Germline assignment: CDR1 SGHKS and CDR2 YYEKEE (reference sequence).

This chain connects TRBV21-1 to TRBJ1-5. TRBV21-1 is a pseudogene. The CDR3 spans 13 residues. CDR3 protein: CASSVSSNQPQHF. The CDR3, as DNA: TGTGCCAGCAGCGTTTCCTCGAATCAGCCCCAGCATTTT.

The CDR3 DNA is TGTGCCAGCAGCCAAGGACAGGGGGCATCCTACGAGCAGTACTTC. Amino acids: CASSQGQGASYEQYF. The J gene is TRBJ2-7, the V gene TRBV5-4; 11 bases match TRBD1. CDR1 is SGHNT, CDR2 YYREEE, per germline (reference sequence). CDR3 length equals 15 residues. The V and J ends lost 4 bases and 1 base, in that order; junction bases with no gene match: 4.

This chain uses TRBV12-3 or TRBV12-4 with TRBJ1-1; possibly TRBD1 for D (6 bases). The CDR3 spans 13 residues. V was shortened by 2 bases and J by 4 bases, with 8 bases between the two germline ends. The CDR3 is CASSLRGGTEAFF. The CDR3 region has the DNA TGTGCCAGCAGTTTAAGGGGGGGCACTGAAGCTTTCTTT.

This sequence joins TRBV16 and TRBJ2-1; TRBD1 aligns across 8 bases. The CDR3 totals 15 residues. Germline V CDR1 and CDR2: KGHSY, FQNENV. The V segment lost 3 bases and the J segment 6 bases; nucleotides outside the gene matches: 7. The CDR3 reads CASSHVDRVRNEQFF. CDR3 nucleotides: TGTGCCAGCAGCCACGTGGACAGGGTCCGCAATGAGCAGTTCTTC. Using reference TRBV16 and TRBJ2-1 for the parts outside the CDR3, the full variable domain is GEEVAQTPKHLVRGEGQKAKLYCAPIKGHSYVFWYQQVLKNEFKFLISFQNENVFDETGMPKERFSAKCLPNSPCSLEIQATKLEDSAVYFCASSHVDRVRNEQFFGPGTRLTVL.

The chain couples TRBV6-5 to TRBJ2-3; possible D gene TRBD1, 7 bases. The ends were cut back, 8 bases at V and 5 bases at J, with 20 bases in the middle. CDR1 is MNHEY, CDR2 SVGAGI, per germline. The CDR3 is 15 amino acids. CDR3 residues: CASWEAGQLKDTQYF. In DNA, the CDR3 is TGTGCCAGCTGGGAGGCGGGACAGCTCAAAGATACGCAGTATTTT.

The DNA for the CDR3 is TGCGCCAGCAGTACTTGGACAGGGCTAAATCAGCCCCAGCATTTT. It codes for CASSTWTGLNQPQHF. The chain combines TRBV10-2 with TRBJ1-5, with 8 bases lining up with TRBD1. Germline CDR1 is WSHSY and CDR2 is SAAADI. The CDR3 extends over 15 amino acids. V shed 5 bases, J shed 4 bases, and the junction held 7 bases outside the gene matches.

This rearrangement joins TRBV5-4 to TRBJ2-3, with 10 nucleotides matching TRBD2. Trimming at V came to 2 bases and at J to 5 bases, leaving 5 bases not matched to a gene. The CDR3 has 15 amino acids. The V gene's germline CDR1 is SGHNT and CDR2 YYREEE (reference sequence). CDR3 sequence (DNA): TGTGCCAGCAGCTTAAGCGGGGGGGCAGGAGATACGCAGTATTTT. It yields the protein CASSLSGGAGDTQYF. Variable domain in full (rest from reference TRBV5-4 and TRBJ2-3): ETGVTQSPTHLIKTRGQQVTLRCSSQSGHNTVSWYQQALGQGPQFIFQYYREEENGRGNFPPRFSGLQFPNYSSELNVNALELDDSALYLCASSLSGGAGDTQYFGPGTRLTVL.

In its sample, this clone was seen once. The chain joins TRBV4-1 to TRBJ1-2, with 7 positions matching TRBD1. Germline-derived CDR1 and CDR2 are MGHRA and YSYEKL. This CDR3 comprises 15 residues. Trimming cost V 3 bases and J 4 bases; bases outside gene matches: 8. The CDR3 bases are TGCGCCAGCAGCCATGCTGACAGGGAAGTCTATGGCTACACCTTC. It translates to CASSHADREVYGYTF.

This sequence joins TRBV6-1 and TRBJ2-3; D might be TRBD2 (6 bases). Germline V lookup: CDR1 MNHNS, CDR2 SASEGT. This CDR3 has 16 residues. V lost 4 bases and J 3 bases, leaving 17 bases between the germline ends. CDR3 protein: CASSGTRGRGTDTQYF. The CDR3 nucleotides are TGTGCCAGCAGTGGTACCCGAGGGCGGGGAACAGATACGCAGTATTTT.

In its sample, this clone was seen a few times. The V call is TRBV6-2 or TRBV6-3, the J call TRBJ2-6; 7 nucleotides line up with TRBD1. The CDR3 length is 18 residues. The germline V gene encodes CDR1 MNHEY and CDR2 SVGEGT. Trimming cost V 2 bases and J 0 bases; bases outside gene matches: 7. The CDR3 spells CASSYITGVPSGANVLTF. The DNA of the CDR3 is TGTGCCAGCAGTTACATCACAGGGGTTCCCTCTGGGGCCAACGTCCTGACTTTC.

DNA for the CDR3: TGTGCCAGCAGCTTAAGCGACAGGGGGCTGGGGACTGAAGCTTTCTTT. It is translated as CASSLSDRGLGTEAFF. The chain recombines TRBV5-5 with TRBJ1-1, with 10 bases aligning to TRBD1. The germline CDR1 and CDR2 sequences are SGHKS and YYEKEE (reference sequence). With 2 bases clipped from V and 5 bases from J, the junction kept 9 bases outside the gene matches. The CDR3 spans 16 residues. Together with reference TRBV5-5 and TRBJ1-1, the CDR3 gives the full variable domain: DAGVTQSPTHLIKTRGQQVTLRCSPISGHKSVSWYQQVLGQGPQFIFQYYEKEERGRGNFPDRFSARQFPNYSSELNVNALLLGDSALYLCASSLSDRGLGTEAFFGQGTRLTVV.

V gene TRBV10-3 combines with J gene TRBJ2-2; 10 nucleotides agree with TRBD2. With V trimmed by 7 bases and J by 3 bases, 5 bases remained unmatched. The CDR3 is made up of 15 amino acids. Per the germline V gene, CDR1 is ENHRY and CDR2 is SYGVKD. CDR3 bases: TGTGCCATCAAGGGAGGGACTAGCGACACCGGGGAGCTGTTTTTT. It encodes CAIKGGTSDTGELFF.

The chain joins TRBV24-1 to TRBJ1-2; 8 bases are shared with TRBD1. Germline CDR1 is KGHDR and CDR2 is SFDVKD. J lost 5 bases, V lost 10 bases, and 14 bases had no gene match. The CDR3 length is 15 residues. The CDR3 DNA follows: TGTGCCACTTCGCCCGGGACAGGTTGGGAGTATGGCTACACCTTC. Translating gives CATSPGTGWEYGYTF.

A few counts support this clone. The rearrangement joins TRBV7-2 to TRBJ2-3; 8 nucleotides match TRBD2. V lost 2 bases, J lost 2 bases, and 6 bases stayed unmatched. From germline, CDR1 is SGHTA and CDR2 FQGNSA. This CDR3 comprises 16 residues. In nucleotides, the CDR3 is TGTGCCAGCAGCTTACAAGGGCGGGGGGCCACAGATACGCAGTATTTT. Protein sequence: CASSLQGRGATDTQYF. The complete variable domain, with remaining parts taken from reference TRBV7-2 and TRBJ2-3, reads GAGVSQSPSNKVTEKGKDVELRCDPISGHTALYWYRQSLGQGLEFLIYFQGNSAPDKSGLPSDRFSAERTGGSVSTLTIQRTQQEDSAVYLCASSLQGRGATDTQYFGPGTRLTVL.

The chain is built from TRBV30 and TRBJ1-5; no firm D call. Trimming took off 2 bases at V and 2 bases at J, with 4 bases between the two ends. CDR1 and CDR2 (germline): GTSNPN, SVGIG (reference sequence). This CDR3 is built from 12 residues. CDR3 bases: TGTGCCTGGAGTTTCGGCAATCAGCCCCAGCATTTT. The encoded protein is CAWSFGNQPQHF. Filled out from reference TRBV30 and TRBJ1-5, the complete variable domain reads SQTIHQWPATLVQPVGSPLSLECTVEGTSNPNLYWYRQAAGRGLQLLFYSVGIGQISSEVPQNLSASRPQDRQFILSSKKLLLSDSGFYLCAWSFGNQPQHFGDGTRLSIL.

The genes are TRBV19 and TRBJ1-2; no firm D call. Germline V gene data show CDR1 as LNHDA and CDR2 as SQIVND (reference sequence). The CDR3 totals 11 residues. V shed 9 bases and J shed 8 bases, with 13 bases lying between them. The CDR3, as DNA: TGTGCCAGCCACCTGGAGTCCGGCTACACCTTC. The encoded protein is CASHLESGYTF.

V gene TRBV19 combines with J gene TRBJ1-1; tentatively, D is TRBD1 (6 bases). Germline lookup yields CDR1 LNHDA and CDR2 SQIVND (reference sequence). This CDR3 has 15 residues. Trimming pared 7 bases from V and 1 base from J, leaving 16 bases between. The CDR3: CASKIPGQPNTEAFF. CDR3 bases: TGTGCCAGTAAAATCCCGGGACAACCGAACACTGAAGCTTTCTTT.

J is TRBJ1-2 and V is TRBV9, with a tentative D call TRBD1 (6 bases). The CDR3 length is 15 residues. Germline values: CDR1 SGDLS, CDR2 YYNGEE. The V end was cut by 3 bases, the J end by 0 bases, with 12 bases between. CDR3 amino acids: CASSAHRESNYGYTF. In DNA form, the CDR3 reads TGTGCCAGCAGCGCCCACAGGGAATCTAACTATGGCTACACCTTC. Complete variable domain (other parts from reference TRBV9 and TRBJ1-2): DSGVTQTPKHLITATGQRVTLRCSPRSGDLSVYWYQQSLDQGLQFLIQYYNGEERAKGNILERFSAQQFPDLHSELNLSSLELGDSALYFCASSAHRESNYGYTFGSGTRLTVV.

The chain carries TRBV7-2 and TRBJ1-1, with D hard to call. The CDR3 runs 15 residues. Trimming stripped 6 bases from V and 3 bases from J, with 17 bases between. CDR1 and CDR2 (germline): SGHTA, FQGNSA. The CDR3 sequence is CASRTAVGGHTEAFF. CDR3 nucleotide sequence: TGTGCCAGCAGAACTGCTGTGGGTGGGCACACTGAAGCTTTCTTT.

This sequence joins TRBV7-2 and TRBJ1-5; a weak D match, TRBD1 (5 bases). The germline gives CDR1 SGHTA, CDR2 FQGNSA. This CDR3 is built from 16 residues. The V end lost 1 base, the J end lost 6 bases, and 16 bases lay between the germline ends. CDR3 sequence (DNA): TGTGCCAGCAGCTTAGATCGGCAGGGAAGAGTTCAGCCCCAGCATTTT. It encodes CASSLDRQGRVQPQHF.